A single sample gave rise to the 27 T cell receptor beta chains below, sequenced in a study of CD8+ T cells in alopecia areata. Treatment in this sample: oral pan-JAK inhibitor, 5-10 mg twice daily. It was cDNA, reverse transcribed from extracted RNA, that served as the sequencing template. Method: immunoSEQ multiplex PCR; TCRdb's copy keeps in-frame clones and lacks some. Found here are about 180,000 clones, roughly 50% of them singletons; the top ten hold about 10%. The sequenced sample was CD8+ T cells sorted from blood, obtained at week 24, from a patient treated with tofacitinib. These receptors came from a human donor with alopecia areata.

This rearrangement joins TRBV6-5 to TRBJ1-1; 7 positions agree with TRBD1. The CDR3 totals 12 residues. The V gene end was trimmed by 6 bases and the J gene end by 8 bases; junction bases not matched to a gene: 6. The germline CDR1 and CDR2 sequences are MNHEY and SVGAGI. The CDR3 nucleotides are TGTGCCAGCAGAAACAGGGGTCGAGAAGCTTTCTTT. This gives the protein CASRNRGREAFF.

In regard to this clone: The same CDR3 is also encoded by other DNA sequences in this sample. The CDR3 here is CSVGLNTEAFF. The CDR3 DNA sequence: TGCAGCGTTGGCCTGAACACTGAAGCTTTCTTT. This sequence joins TRBV29-1 and TRBJ1-1; D is undetermined. The length of the CDR3 is 11 residues. Germline values: CDR1 SQVTM, CDR2 ANQGSEA. Trimming took off 4 bases at V and 0 bases at J, with 3 bases between the two ends.

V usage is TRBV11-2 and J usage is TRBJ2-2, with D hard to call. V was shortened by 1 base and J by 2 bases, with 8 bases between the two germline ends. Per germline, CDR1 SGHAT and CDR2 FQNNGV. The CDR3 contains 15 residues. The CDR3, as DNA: TGTGCCAGCAGCTTAGGTCCAGGCAACACCGGGGAGCTGTTTTTT. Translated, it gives CASSLGPGNTGELFF.

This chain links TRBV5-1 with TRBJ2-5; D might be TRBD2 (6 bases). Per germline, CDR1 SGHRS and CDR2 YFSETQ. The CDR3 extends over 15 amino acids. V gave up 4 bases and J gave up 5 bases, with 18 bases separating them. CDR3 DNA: TGCGCCAGCAGCAACGCCGGGGGTGCCGGGGAGACCCAGTACTTC. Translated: CASSNAGGAGETQYF.

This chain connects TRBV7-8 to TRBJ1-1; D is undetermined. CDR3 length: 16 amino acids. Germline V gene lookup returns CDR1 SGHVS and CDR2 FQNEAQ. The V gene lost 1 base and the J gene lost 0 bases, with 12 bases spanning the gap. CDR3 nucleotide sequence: TGTGCCAGCAGCTTAGTTCTCGGGGAAATGAACACTGAAGCTTTCTTT. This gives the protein CASSLVLGEMNTEAFF.

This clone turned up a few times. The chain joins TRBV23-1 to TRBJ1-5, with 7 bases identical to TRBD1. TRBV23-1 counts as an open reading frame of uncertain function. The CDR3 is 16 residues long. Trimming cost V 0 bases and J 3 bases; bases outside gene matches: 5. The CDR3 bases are TGCGCCAGCAGTCAATCAGGGGGCGAGGTCAATCAGCCCCAGCATTTT. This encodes CASSQSGGEVNQPQHF.

The CDR3 reads CASSTGRGQFF. The CDR3 DNA reads as TGTGCCAGCAGCACCGGTCGGGGGCAGTTCTTC. The chain carries TRBV7-2 and TRBJ2-1; maybe TRBD2 (5 bases). CDR3 length equals 11 residues. Germline lookup yields CDR1 SGHTA and CDR2 FQGNSA. The ends were cut back, 5 bases at V and 12 bases at J, with 11 bases in the middle.

The DNA for the CDR3 is TGCAGCGTGGCCTCGTCCACCGGGGAGCTGTTTTTT. It specifies CSVASSTGELFF. This chain uses TRBV29-1 with TRBJ2-2; the D is unclear. The CDR3 consists of 12 residues. Germline CDR1 SQVTM, CDR2 ANQGSEA. The ends were cut back, 6 bases at V and 4 bases at J, with 9 bases in the middle.

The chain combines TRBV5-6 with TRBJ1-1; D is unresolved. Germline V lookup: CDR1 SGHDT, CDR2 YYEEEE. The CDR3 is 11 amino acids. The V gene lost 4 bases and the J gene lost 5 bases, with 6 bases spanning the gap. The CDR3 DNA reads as TGTGCCAGCAGCCGAGGGACTGAAGCTTTCTTT. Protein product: CASSRGTEAFF.

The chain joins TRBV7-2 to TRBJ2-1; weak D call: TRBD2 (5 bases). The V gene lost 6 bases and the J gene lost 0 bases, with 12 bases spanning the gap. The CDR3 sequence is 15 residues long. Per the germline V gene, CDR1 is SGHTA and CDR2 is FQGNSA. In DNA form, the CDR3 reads TGTGCCAGCAGGGGGTCGGGAAGCTCCTACAATGAGCAGTTCTTC. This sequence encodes CASRGSGSSYNEQFF.

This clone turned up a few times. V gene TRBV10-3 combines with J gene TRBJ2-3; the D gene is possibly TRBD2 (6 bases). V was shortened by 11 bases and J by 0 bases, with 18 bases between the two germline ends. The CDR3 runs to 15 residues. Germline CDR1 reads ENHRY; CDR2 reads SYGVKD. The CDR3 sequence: CAVLEGSDSTDTQYF. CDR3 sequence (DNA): TGTGCCGTCCTGGAGGGCTCCGATAGCACAGATACGCAGTATTTT.

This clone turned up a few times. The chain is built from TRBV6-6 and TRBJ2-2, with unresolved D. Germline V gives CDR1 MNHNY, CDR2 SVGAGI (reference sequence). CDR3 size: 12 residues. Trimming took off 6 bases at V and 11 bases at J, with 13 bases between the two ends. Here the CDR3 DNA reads TGTGCCAGCAGCCATAACCGCGCCGAGCTGTTTTTT. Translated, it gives CASSHNRAELFF.

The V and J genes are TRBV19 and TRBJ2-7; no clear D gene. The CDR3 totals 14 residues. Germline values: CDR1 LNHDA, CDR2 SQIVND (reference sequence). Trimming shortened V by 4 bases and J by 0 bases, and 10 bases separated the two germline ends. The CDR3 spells CASSSSQSSYEQYF. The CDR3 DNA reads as TGTGCCAGTAGTAGTTCCCAGAGCTCCTACGAGCAGTACTTC.

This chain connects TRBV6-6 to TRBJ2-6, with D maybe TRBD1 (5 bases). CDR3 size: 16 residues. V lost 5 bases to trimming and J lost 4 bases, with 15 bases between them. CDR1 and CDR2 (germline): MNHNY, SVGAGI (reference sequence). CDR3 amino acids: CASSHFQGTGANVLTF. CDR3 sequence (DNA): TGTGCCAGCAGTCATTTTCAGGGTACCGGGGCCAACGTCCTGACTTTC.

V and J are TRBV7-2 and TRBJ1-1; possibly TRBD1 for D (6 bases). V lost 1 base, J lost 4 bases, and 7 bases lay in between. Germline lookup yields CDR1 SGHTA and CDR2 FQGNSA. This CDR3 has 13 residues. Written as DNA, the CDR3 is TGTGCCAGCAGCTTAGGAGGGGGCACTGAAGCTTTCTTT. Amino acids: CASSLGGGTEAFF.

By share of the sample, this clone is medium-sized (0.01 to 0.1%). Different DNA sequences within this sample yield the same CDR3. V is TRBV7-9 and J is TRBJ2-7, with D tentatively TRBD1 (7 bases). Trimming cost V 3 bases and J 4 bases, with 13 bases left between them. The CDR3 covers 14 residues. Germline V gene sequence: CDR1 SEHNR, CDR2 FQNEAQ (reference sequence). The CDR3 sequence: CASSLGQGGYEQYF. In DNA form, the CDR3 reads TGTGCCAGCAGCTTGGGGCAGGGGGGATACGAGCAGTACTTC.

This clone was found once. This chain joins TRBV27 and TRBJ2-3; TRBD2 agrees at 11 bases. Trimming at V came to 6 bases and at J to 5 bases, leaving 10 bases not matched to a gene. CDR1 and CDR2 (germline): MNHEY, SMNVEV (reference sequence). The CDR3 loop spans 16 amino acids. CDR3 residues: CASSHLAGGQEDTQYF. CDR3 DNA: TGTGCCAGCAGCCACTTAGCGGGGGGGCAAGAAGATACGCAGTATTTT.

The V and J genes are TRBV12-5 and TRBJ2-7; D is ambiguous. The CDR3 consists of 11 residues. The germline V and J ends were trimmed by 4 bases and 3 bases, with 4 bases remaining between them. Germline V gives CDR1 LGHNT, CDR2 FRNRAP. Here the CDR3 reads CASGSGYEQYF. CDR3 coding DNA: TGTGCTAGTGGTTCCGGCTACGAGCAGTACTTC.

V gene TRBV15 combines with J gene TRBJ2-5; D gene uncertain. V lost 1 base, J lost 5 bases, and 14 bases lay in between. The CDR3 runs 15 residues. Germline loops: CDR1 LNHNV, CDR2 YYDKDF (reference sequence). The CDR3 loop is CATSRGRAQRETQYF. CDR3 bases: TGTGCCACCAGCAGAGGAAGGGCCCAAAGGGAGACCCAGTACTTC.

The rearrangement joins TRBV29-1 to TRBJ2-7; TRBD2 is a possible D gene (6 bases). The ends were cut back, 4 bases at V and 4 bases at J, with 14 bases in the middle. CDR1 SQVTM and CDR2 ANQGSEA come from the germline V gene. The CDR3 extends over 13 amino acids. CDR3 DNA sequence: TGCAGCGTTGCGGGTTTGGAGGGTTACGAGCAGTACTTC. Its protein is CSVAGLEGYEQYF.

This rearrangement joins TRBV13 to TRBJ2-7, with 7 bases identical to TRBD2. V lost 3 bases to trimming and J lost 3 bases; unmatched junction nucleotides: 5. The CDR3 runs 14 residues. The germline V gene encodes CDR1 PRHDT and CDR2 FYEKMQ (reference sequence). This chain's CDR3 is CASSLGGGIYEQYF. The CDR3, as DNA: TGTGCCAGCAGCTTGGGCGGGGGAATCTACGAGCAGTACTTC.

The CDR3 region is CATWTGNTEAFF. CDR3 sequence (DNA): TGTGCCACCTGGACGGGGAACACTGAAGCTTTCTTT. The V call is TRBV19, the J call TRBJ1-1; no reliable D call. CDR1 LNHDA and CDR2 SQIVND come from the germline V gene (reference sequence). The ends were cut back, 10 bases at V and 1 base at J, with 10 bases in the middle. The CDR3 consists of 12 residues.

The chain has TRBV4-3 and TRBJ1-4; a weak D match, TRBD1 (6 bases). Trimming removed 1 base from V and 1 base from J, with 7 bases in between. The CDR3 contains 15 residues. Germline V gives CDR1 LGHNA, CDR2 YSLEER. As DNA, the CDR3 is TGCGCCAGCAGCCAAGCCAGGGGAACTAATGAAAAACTGTTTTTT. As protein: CASSQARGTNEKLFF.

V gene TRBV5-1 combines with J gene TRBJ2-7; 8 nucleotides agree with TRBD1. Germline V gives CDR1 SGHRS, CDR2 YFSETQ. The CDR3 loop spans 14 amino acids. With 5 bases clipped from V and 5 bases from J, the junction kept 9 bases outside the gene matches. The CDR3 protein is CASSRGQGPNEQYF. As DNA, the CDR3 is TGCGCCAGCAGTCGAGGACAGGGCCCCAACGAGCAGTACTTC.

The CDR3 bases are TGTGCCAGCAGTTACGGACAGGGGAATGAGCAGTTCTTC. Translated, it gives CASSYGQGNEQFF. This chain uses TRBV6-5 with TRBJ2-1, with 9 bases aligning to TRBD1. With 2 bases clipped from V and 7 bases from J, the junction kept 0 bases outside the gene matches. The V gene's germline CDR1 is MNHEY and CDR2 SVGAGI. The CDR3 is 13 residues long.

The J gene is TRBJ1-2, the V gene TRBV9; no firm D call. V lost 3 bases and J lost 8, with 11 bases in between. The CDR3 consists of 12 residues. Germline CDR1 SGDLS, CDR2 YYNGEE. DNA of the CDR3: TGTGCCAGCAGCGGAGGACTCATAGGCTACACCTTC. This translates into CASSGGLIGYTF. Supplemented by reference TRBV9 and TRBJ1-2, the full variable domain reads DSGVTQTPKHLITATGQRVTLRCSPRSGDLSVYWYQQSLDQGLQFLIQYYNGEERAKGNILERFSAQQFPDLHSELNLSSLELGDSALYFCASSGGLIGYTFGSGTRLTVV.

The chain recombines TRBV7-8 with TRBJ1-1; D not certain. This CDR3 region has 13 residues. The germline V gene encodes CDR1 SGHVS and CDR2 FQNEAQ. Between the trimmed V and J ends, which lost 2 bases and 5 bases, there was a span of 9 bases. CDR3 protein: CASSLNLGTEAFF. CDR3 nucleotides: TGTGCCAGCAGCTTAAACTTAGGGACTGAAGCTTTCTTT.